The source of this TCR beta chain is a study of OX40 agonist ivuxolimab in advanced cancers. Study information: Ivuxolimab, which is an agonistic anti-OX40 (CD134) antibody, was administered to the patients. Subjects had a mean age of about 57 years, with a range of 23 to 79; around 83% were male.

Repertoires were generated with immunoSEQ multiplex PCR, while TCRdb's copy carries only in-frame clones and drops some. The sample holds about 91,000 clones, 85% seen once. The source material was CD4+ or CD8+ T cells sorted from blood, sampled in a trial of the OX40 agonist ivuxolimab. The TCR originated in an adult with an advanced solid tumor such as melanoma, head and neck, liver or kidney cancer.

The CDR3 loop is CASSQETEQFF. Written as DNA, the CDR3 is TGCGCCAGCAGCCAAGAGACTGAGCAGTTCTTC. This sequence joins TRBV4-1 and TRBJ2-1; no clear D gene. The V end lost 0 bases, the J end lost 9 bases, and 3 bases lay between the germline ends. Germline V lookup: CDR1 MGHRA, CDR2 YSYEKL. The CDR3 is made up of 11 amino acids.